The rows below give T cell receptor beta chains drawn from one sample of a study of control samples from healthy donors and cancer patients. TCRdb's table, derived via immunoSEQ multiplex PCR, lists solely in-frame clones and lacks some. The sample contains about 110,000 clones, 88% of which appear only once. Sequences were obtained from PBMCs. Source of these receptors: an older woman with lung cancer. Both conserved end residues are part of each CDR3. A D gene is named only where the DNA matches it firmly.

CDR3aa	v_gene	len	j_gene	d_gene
CASSEVVSTGELFF	TRBV25-1	14	TRBJ2-2	NA
CASSFRETQYF	TRBV11-3	11	TRBJ2-5	NA
CASSQGVENTEAFF	TRBV3-1/TRBV3-2	14	TRBJ1-1	NA
CASRGTGDNEQYF	TRBV28	13	TRBJ2-7	TRBD1
CASSEMDFYGYTF	TRBV2	13	TRBJ1-2	NA
CASSNRGRADTQYF	TRBV19	14	TRBJ2-3	TRBD2
CASSIEGRGGGQYF	TRBV7-2	14	TRBJ2-3	NA
CASSSLTTITDTQYF	TRBV5-5	15	TRBJ2-3	NA
CASSPPGRSGNTIYF	TRBV18	15	TRBJ1-3	NA
CASSQGILGNYGYTF	TRBV5-1	15	TRBJ1-2	NA
CATSRDLAGGETQYF	TRBV15	15	TRBJ2-5	TRBD2
CAIRGSENQPQHF	TRBV10-3	13	TRBJ1-5	NA
CASKSSNQPQHF	TRBV19	12	TRBJ1-5	NA
CASSYTRGADYQPQHF	TRBV6-2/TRBV6-3	16	TRBJ1-5	NA
CASKIGLGYEQYF	TRBV2	13	TRBJ2-7	NA
CASSDEYYGYTF	TRBV6-1	12	TRBJ1-2	NA
CASSLDMTTEAFF	TRBV18	13	TRBJ1-1	NA
CASSELGDGYTF	TRBV6-1	12	TRBJ1-2	NA
CASSATSGGHGELFF	TRBV9	15	TRBJ2-2	TRBD2
CAISSGRNTEAFF	TRBV10-3	13	TRBJ1-1	NA
CASSHPSTPRKAFF	TRBV27	14	TRBJ1-1	NA
CASSVPGLHNEQFF	TRBV25-1	14	TRBJ2-1	NA
CASSPRATSGRAGEQFF	TRBV18	17	TRBJ2-1	TRBD2
CASSLAAGLRHNEQFF	TRBV7-2	16	TRBJ2-1	TRBD2
CASSSPGTGGYEQYF	TRBV14	15	TRBJ2-7	TRBD1
CASSLDPLGGQGAPEAFF	TRBV5-1	18	TRBJ1-1	TRBD1
CASSSPGSYGYTF	TRBV19	13	TRBJ1-2	NA
CASSSGQHTGELFF	TRBV7-3	14	TRBJ2-2	TRBD1
CASSNTGGQPQHF	TRBV12-3/TRBV12-4	13	TRBJ1-5	TRBD1
CASSTWGKRGGKFF	TRBV19	14	TRBJ2-1	NA
CASSVGAPRRLIQETQYF	TRBV9	18	TRBJ2-5	NA
CASSLGLAETQYF	TRBV11-1	13	TRBJ2-5	TRBD2
CASSYDRDYGYTF	TRBV11-3	13	TRBJ1-2	TRBD1
CATSRGGQGSGEQYF	TRBV15	15	TRBJ2-7	TRBD1
CASSLDGGTYEQYF	TRBV5-1	14	TRBJ2-7	NA
CASSVRYRGYQETQYF	TRBV6-1	16	TRBJ2-5	TRBD1
CASSQDGLELFF	TRBV11-3	12	TRBJ2-2	NA
CASRGGGLAGYEQFF	TRBV5-1	15	TRBJ2-1	TRBD2
CASSPLEPGRNQPQHF	TRBV4-1	16	TRBJ1-5	NA
CASSAKGSSPYYGYTF	TRBV2	16	TRBJ1-2	NA
CAISAQETQYF	TRBV10-3	11	TRBJ2-5	NA
CASSVASSPTAYNEQFF	TRBV9	17	TRBJ2-1	NA
CASSLEQGFGYTF	TRBV3-1/TRBV3-2	13	TRBJ1-2	NA